The 12 T cell receptor beta chains below come from one sample, sequenced in a study of cytomegalovirus exposure and HLA in healthy donors. The assay was immunoSEQ multiplex PCR, and TCRdb's table has in-frame clones only and misses some. The sample includes roughly 180,000 clones, about nine tenths of them seen just once. Source material: PBMCs. The source is a man aged 25 to 40 in good health and CMV-seropositive.

The J gene is TRBJ1-1, the V gene TRBV29-1; D gene unclear. There are 11 residues in the CDR3. V was trimmed by 6 bases and J by 4 bases, leaving 9 bases between them. Germline CDR1 and CDR2: SQVTM and ANQGSEA. Here the CDR3 reads CSVPSGTEAFF. The CDR3 DNA sequence: TGCAGCGTACCTAGTGGCACTGAAGCTTTCTTT.

The V and J genes are TRBV6-5 and TRBJ1-5, with unresolved D. CDR3 length equals 15 residues. V dropped 0 bases and J dropped 2 bases, with 8 bases sitting between them. Germline V gene sequence: CDR1 MNHEY, CDR2 SVGAGI. The CDR3 nucleotides read TGTGCCAGCAGTTACTCTGGCCTCGGCAATCAGCCCCAGCATTTT. Residues: CASSYSGLGNQPQHF.

This chain joins TRBV5-6 and TRBJ2-7, with 8 positions matching TRBD1. The CDR3 is 16 residues long. Looked up from germline, CDR1 is SGHDT and CDR2 is YYEEEE. J was trimmed by 0 bases and V by 2 bases; bases with no gene match: 7. In DNA, the CDR3 is TGTGCCAGCAGCTTACCAGACAGGGGAAGCTCCTACGAGCAGTACTTC. Translation: CASSLPDRGSSYEQYF.

The chain is built from TRBV4-1 and TRBJ1-2, with no clear D. The germline CDR1 and CDR2 sequences are MGHRA and YSYEKL. The CDR3 consists of 13 residues. Trimming stripped 0 bases from V and 4 bases from J, with 6 bases between. CDR3 sequence: CASSQETAYGYTF. The CDR3 region has the DNA TGCGCCAGCAGCCAAGAAACAGCCTATGGCTACACCTTC.

The chain has TRBV6-5 and TRBJ1-1; D might be TRBD1 (5 bases). CDR1 is MNHEY and CDR2 is SVGAGI in the germline V gene. CDR3 length: 15 amino acids. V was pared by 2 bases and J by 5 bases, with 15 bases between. The CDR3 DNA sequence: TGTGCCAGCAGTTACGACGGCAGGGCGGGGACTGAAGCTTTCTTT. Its translation is CASSYDGRAGTEAFF.

This chain's CDR3 is CASIGRGRRSYEQYF. In DNA form, the CDR3 reads TGTGCCAGCATCGGGAGAGGGCGTCGCTCCTACGAGCAGTACTTC. The V gene is TRBV28, the J gene TRBJ2-7; perhaps TRBD2 as D (6 bases). The CDR3 runs 15 residues. Trimming shortened V by 7 bases and J by 0 bases, and 16 bases separated the two germline ends. In germline, CDR1 is MDHEN, CDR2 SYDVKM.

The chain recombines TRBV6-1 with TRBJ2-4; maybe TRBD2 (6 bases). This CDR3 has 15 amino acids. Germline loops: CDR1 MNHNS, CDR2 SASEGT. Trimming removed 0 bases from V and 4 bases from J, with 10 bases in between. The CDR3 spells CASSEALAGKNIQYF. The CDR3 DNA sequence: TGTGCCAGCAGTGAAGCGCTGGCGGGGAAAAACATTCAGTACTTC.

Concerning this clone: One end of the junction does not line up with germline, which may come from a read error. The rearrangement links TRBV5-4 to TRBJ1-1; the D is unclear. The CDR3 length is 12 residues. Germline values: CDR1 SGHNT, CDR2 YYREEE (reference sequence). The DNA for the CDR3 is TGTGCCAGCAACTTGGGGTGGGGTGAAGCTTTCTTT. This translates into CASNLGWGEAFF.

A note on this clone: An end of the junction differs from the germline gene, which may be a read error. This chain joins TRBV30 and TRBJ2-7, with 10 bases fitting TRBD1. Germline V CDR1 and CDR2: GTSNPN, SVGIG (reference sequence). This CDR3 comprises 14 residues. The CDR3 DNA is TGTGCCTGGAGCCCCGGGGGGGACAGGGGTTTGAGGGGCTTC. Encoded protein: CAWSPGGDRGLRGF.

The rearrangement links TRBV6-5 to TRBJ2-4, with a weak D call TRBD2 (5 bases). CDR1 is MNHEY and CDR2 is SVGAGI in the germline V gene. The V and J ends lost 5 bases and 4 bases respectively, with 12 bases between them. CDR3 length equals 14 residues. In DNA form, the CDR3 reads TGTGCCAGCAGTACGGGGTGGCGGAAAAACATTCAGTACTTC. Encoded protein: CASSTGWRKNIQYF.

J is TRBJ2-3 and V is TRBV30, with unresolved D. Trimming took 5 bases from V and 2 from J, leaving 8 bases between them. Germline V gene data show CDR1 as GTSNPN and CDR2 as SVGIG (reference sequence). There are 12 residues in the CDR3. The chain's CDR3 is CAWWGITDTQYF. The CDR3 coding sequence is TGTGCCTGGTGGGGTATCACAGATACGCAGTATTTT.

This rearrangement joins TRBV30 to TRBJ1-4; D uncertain. This CDR3 is 12 amino acids long. Germline CDR1 and CDR2: GTSNPN and SVGIG (reference sequence). V was cut by 0 bases and J by 7 bases, with 6 bases left in between. CDR3 DNA sequence: TGTGCCTGGAGTGTAAAGGTTGAAAAACTGTTTTTT. Its translation: CAWSVKVEKLFF.